The rows below give T cell receptor beta chains drawn from one sample of a study of blood T cells in healthy people across ages. TCRdb itself ran the 5' RACE reads through MiXCR, one entry per CDR3 protein. The top ten hold roughly two fifths of the sample, which has about 750,000 distinct CDR3 sequences, roughly 53% seen once. Input material: blood. The receptors shown here come from a man older than 75 in good health. Each CDR3 is given without its conserved first and last residue. The size entry is marked missing in some rows and otherwise reads once, few, many or a size class.

V,size,J,CDR3
TRBV20-1,NA,TRBJ1-1,SALQRSNTEAF
TRBV5-4,NA,TRBJ2-6,ASSKGQPSSGANVLT
TRBV4-1,NA,TRBJ2-3,ASSQDQGARYAY
TRBV7-2,few,TRBJ1-2,ASSVQRLNYGYT
TRBV20-1,many,TRBJ1-2,SSRISGTDGGYT
TRBV28,NA,TRBJ2-1,ASRGTSGEQF
TRBV3-1,few,TRBJ2-1,ASSQATGKGEF
TRBV4-1,few,TRBJ1-4,ASSPIATNEKLF
TRBV27,few,TRBJ1-2,ASSAERVSYGYT
TRBV29-1,NA,TRBJ1-4,SVEGGAGNEKLF
TRBV7-6,NA,TRBJ2-5,ASSSPRLAGGAQY
TRBV27,NA,TRBJ2-7,VSRRGPGLAGDKGGYEQY
TRBV27,NA,TRBJ1-5,ASRRWGDSNQPQH
TRBV20-1,few,NA,SARDRSGRRRNEQY
TRBV3-1,NA,TRBJ2-7,ASSTLQASNEQY
TRBV20-1,many,TRBJ2-1,SARDRGGSSYNEQF
TRBV20-1,NA,TRBJ2-3,SASEASGVTDTQY
TRBV2,NA,TRBJ2-4,ASSELALRGDIQY
TRBV10-3,NA,TRBJ2-5,AISELAQETQY
TRBV28,NA,TRBJ1-2,ASSPREPNYGYT
TRBV20-1,few,TRBJ2-5,SAGLGTGGETQY
TRBV13,NA,TRBJ2-7,ASSWTGAENEQY
TRBV27,NA,NA,ASSFLNRTSGPTYEQY